Below, 12 T cell receptor beta chains from the same sample are listed, as sequenced in a study of blood T cell repertoires in COVID-19 (dated by TCRdb to 2020 to 2021). Preparation of the library involved the immunoSEQ multiplex PCR assay. TCRdb mirrors the immuneACCESS table, restricted to in-frame sequences. Some clones are absent from its copies; in checked studies, under half trace to an unresolved V gene, and the reason for the others is unknown. For this sample there are roughly 200,000 clones; 85% to 90% appear just once. The ten largest clones take up 2% to 2.5% of the sample. Sequencing used PBMCs or T cells enriched from blood (not recorded which). The receptors stem from a woman aged 35 to 49 with acute COVID-19.

The genes are TRBV18 and TRBJ1-5; 9 bases are shared with TRBD1. Trimming cost V 3 bases and J 0 bases; bases outside gene matches: 3. Looked up from germline, CDR1 is KGHSH and CDR2 is LQKENI. CDR3 length: 16 residues. CDR3: CASSPRTGDSNQPQHF. The CDR3 DNA reads TGTGCCAGCTCACCCCGGACAGGGGATAGCAATCAGCCCCAGCATTTT.

The rearrangement uses TRBV7-8 and TRBJ2-7, with 9 bases that match TRBD1. V shed 5 bases, J shed 1 base, and the junction held 12 bases outside the gene matches. Germline CDR1 is SGHVS and CDR2 is FQNEAQ. The CDR3 has 17 amino acids. For the CDR3, the DNA is TGTGCCAGCAGCCGACGGACAGGGGAACTAGGGTCCTACGAGCAGTACTTC. This gives the protein CASSRRTGELGSYEQYF. Using reference TRBV7-8 and TRBJ2-7 for the parts outside the CDR3, the full variable domain is GAGVSQSPRYKVAKRGQDVALRCDPISGHVSLFWYQQALGQGPEFLTYFQNEAQLDKSGLPSDRFFAERPEGSVSTLKIQRTQQEDSAVYLCASSRRTGELGSYEQYFGPGTRLTVT.

V gene TRBV28 combines with J gene TRBJ1-2; TRBD1 matches at 9 bases. The J segment lost 4 bases and the V segment lost 2 bases, leaving 17 bases of the junction unmatched. Germline CDR1 reads MDHEN; CDR2 reads SYDVKM. The CDR3 is made up of 19 amino acids. The CDR3 region is CASSLIPGFTGGVGYGYTF. CDR3 sequence (DNA): TGTGCCAGCAGTTTAATCCCGGGATTCACAGGGGGCGTTGGCTATGGCTACACCTTC.

This clone was recorded only once. The gene calls are TRBV4-1 and TRBJ2-1, with 8 bases aligning to TRBD1. The CDR3 consists of 18 residues. Per germline, CDR1 MGHRA and CDR2 YSYEKL. J gave up 1 base and V 5 bases, and 13 bases lay outside the gene matches. CDR3 sequence: CASSEDREVVRSYNEQFF. Written as DNA, the CDR3 is TGCGCCAGCAGCGAGGACAGGGAGGTGGTCCGGTCCTACAATGAGCAGTTCTTC.

The V and J genes are TRBV4-1 and TRBJ2-3; D is possibly TRBD2 (6 bases). The CDR3 totals 17 residues. Trimming pared 1 base from V and 2 bases from J, leaving 16 bases between. Germline loops: CDR1 MGHRA, CDR2 YSYEKL. CDR3 amino acids: CASSQAARREATDTQYF. CDR3 in DNA: TGCGCCAGCAGCCAAGCGGCGCGCAGGGAGGCCACAGATACGCAGTATTTT.

The chain uses TRBV18 and TRBJ2-7; perhaps TRBD2 as D (6 bases). In germline, CDR1 is KGHSH, CDR2 LQKENI. Trimming stripped 2 bases from V and 3 bases from J, with 14 bases between. There are 15 residues in the CDR3. The CDR3 DNA sequence: TGTGCCAGCTCACCATCCCGCGGGAACGGCTACGAGCAGTACTTC. It translates to CASSPSRGNGYEQYF.

This clone was recorded a few times. V is TRBV7-2 and J is TRBJ1-2; TRBD1 aligns across 9 bases. CDR1 SGHTA and CDR2 FQGNSA come from the germline V gene. The CDR3 sequence is 15 residues long. Trimming at V came to 5 bases and at J to 5 bases, leaving 9 bases not matched to a gene. CDR3 amino acids: CASSQQGTGPYGYTF. CDR3 nucleotides: TGTGCCAGCAGCCAACAAGGGACAGGGCCATATGGCTACACCTTC.

This clone was detected only once. This rearrangement joins TRBV6-5 to TRBJ2-7; the D gene is possibly TRBD1 (5 bases). The CDR3 is 14 residues long. The germline V gene encodes CDR1 MNHEY and CDR2 SVGAGI. Trimming removed 6 bases at V and 12 bases at J, with 24 bases between. For the CDR3, the DNA is TGTGCCAGCAGGGACGGACCCCAGGGATCAAGGGGGTACTTC. Residues: CASRDGPQGSRGYF.

The table lists this clone with a few counts. The chain uses TRBV4-2 and TRBJ1-1; D call uncertain. CDR3 length: 14 amino acids. V lost 1 base to trimming and J lost 5 bases, with 11 bases between them. Germline-derived CDR1 and CDR2 are LGHNA and YNFKEQ. The CDR3: CASSQGAGETEAFF. The CDR3 DNA follows: TGTGCCAGCAGCCAAGGCGCGGGCGAGACTGAAGCTTTCTTT.

This chain joins TRBV19 and TRBJ2-3, with TRBD1 identical over 10 bases. Germline V gene sequence: CDR1 LNHDA, CDR2 SQIVND (reference sequence). CDR3 length equals 15 residues. V shed 6 bases and J 4 bases; nucleotides not matched to a gene: 7. CDR3 DNA sequence: TGTGCCAGTAGGGTGACAGGGGGCGCAGCAGATACGCAGTATTTT. This sequence encodes CASRVTGGAADTQYF.

J is TRBJ2-5 and V is TRBV5-6; D is uncertain. This CDR3 spans 13 amino acids. V lost 0 bases to trimming and J lost 2 bases, with 5 bases between them. The V gene's germline CDR1 is SGHDT and CDR2 YYEEEE. CDR3 residues: CASSLVSQETQYF. The CDR3 DNA reads TGTGCCAGCAGCTTGGTCAGTCAAGAGACCCAGTACTTC. Together with reference TRBV5-6 and TRBJ2-5, the CDR3 gives the full variable domain: DAGVTQSPTHLIKTRGQQVTLRCSPKSGHDTVSWYQQALGQGPQFIFQYYEEEERQRGNFPDRFSGHQFPNYSSELNVNALLLGDSALYLCASSLVSQETQYFGPGTRLLVL.

Here the CDR3 reads CASGEGGRPEQYF. The CDR3 DNA is TGTGCCAGCGGGGAGGGAGGGCGCCCCGAGCAGTACTTC. The V call is TRBV7-8, the J call TRBJ2-7, with 7 bases lining up with TRBD2. Germline V CDR1 and CDR2: SGHVS, FQNEAQ. Trimming took 8 bases from V and 6 from J; bases not matched to a gene: 10. There are 13 residues in the CDR3.